The entry that follows covers one T cell receptor (beta chain) sequence. This clone was picked up a small number of times. Its antigen remains unidentified. The record has no base qualities; no much larger clone is one base away. This sample stems from a study of OX40 agonist ivuxolimab in advanced cancers. Regarding the study in general: Ivuxolimab, which targeted the costimulatory receptor OX40 (CD134), was an agonistic, fully human IgG2 monoclonal antibody. Intravenous ivuxolimab was administered to patients every 2 weeks at six dose levels: 0.01, 0.1, 0.3, 1.5, 3 and 10 mg/kg. Of the roughly 51 dose-escalation patients, hepatocellular carcinoma was present in 19, melanoma in around 15, renal cell carcinoma in 9 and head and neck cancer in 9. A male proportion of almost 85% and a mean age of approximately 55 years, ranging from roughly 23 to 79, were recorded for the dose-escalation cohort. Patients were allowed to have had prior anti-PD-1, anti-PD-L1 or anti-CTLA-4 therapy, and approximately 40% of the dose-escalation patients had previously received checkpoint inhibitors. Partial responses occurred in three dose-escalation patients: two with cutaneous melanoma and one with hepatocellular carcinoma. Peripheral TCRbeta sequencing was intended to test whether TCR sequence diversity was altered and clonal T-cell expansion was caused by ivuxolimab. The monotherapy dose-escalation portion (N of about 52 patients) of the phase I ivuxolimab trial is reported in the paper. Results and caveats for the whole study, not just this receptor: Low levels of normalized T-cell clonal expansion were also seen in some patients who did not respond. At doses of 0.1 to 3.0 mg/kg, clonal expansion of both CD4+ and CD8+ blood T cells was observed from baseline to week 6. Partial responders in the 0.1-3.0 mg/kg groups had among the lowest normalized peripheral clonal expansion, especially among CD8+ T cells. After ivuxolimab, CD8+ T cells had more expanded clones than CD4+ T cells on average. The antigen specificity of the peripheral T cells that underwent clonal expansion was not determined.

V lost 3 bases and J lost 6 bases; the stretch between them is 10 bases long. The germline V gene (reference sequence) supplies CDR1 LNHDA and CDR2 SQIVND. Inclusive of the bounding cysteine and phenylalanine, the CDR3 is 13 residues long. The read is trimmed to its CDR3 DNA, 39 bases read in frame from base 1. The trial excluded patients who had a history of autoimmune disease or were on systemic immunosuppression. Peripheral blood for TCR sequencing was collected from all dose cohorts at baseline, on cycle 4 day 1, and on cycle 7 day 1. Samples were obtained from an open-label, multicenter, first-in-human phase I dose-escalation trial of ivuxolimab. Adults with locally advanced or metastatic head and neck squamous cell, hepatocellular, melanoma or renal cell carcinoma were enrolled in the trial. CD4+ and CD8+ T cells were sorted separately from peripheral blood before TCR sequencing. To sequence the TCRbeta CDR3 region, genomic DNA was isolated from the sorted cells. The immunoSEQ Assay was used for sequencing of TCRbeta CDR3 regions. What TCRdb holds here is the immuneACCESS table cut down to in-frame rearrangements. Part of the clones is not present; checked against another copy, under half of the missing clones reflect an unresolved V gene, and the others are unexplained. The sample records 77,000 or so clones, about 89% of which are singletons. The ten largest clones capture approximately 0.63% of the sample.

The sequencing used CD4+ or CD8+ T cells sorted from blood, collected in a trial of the OX40 agonist ivuxolimab. This sequence was found in an adult with an advanced solid tumor such as melanoma, head and neck, liver or kidney cancer. The V and J genes are TRBV19 and TRBJ2-3; matching of 6 bases hints at TRBD2 as the D gene. The DNA sequence is as follows: TGTGCCAGTAGTATCGGGGGTGGGGATACGCAGTATTTT. Translated, it reads CASSIGGGDTQYF.